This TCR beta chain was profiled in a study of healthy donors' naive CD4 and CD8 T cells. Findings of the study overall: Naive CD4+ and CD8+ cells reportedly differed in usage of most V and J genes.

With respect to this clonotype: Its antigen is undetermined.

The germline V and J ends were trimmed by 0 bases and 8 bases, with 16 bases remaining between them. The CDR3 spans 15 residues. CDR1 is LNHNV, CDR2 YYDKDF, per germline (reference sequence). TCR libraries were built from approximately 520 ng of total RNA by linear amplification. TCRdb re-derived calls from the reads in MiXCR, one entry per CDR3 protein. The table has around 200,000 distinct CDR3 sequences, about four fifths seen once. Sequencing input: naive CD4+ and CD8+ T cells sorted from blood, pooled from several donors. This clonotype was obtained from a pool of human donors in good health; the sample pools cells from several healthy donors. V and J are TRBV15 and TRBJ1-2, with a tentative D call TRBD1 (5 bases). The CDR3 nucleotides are TGTGCCACCAGCAGAGATTTGGCAGGGCAGCGAGGCTACACCTTC. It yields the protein CATSRDLAGQRGYTF.